The present TCR beta chain was sequenced within a study of T cell clones after liver transplantation. About the research overall: Liver transplant recipients had immunosuppression withdrawal attempted within 2 years.

V was shortened by 4 bases and J by 0 bases, with 14 bases between the two germline ends. The CDR3 covers 15 residues. Germline loops: CDR1 SGHRS, CDR2 YFSETQ. A note on this clone: Its matching antigen is unknown.

Here immunoSEQ multiplex PCR was the method, and the copy in TCRdb shows in-frame clones only, minus some. The sample shows 55,000 to 75,000 clones, 80% to 95% of them seen only once. Study conclusions and caveats: A larger donor-reactive than third-party decline suggested partial antigen-specific deletion.

The source of this sequence is a human patient who received a liver transplant. The T cells may come from the graft donor. The chain joins TRBV5-1 to TRBJ2-7, with D tentatively TRBD1 or TRBD2 (7 bases each). Specimen: CD4+ T cells from blood, collected less than 27 months after liver transplant. The CDR3 loop reads CASSLQGGNSYEQYF. As DNA, the CDR3 is TGCGCCAGCAGCCTCCAGGGGGGGAACTCCTACGAGCAGTACTTC.